The 32 T cell receptor beta chains presented below share a single source sample, sequenced in a study of T cell repertoires in cytomegalovirus infection. MiXCR, applied by TCRdb to the reads, yields one record per CDR3 protein. Of about 260,000 distinct CDR3 sequences listed, approximately 15% are singletons. The sample was PBMCs. All receptors come from a human donor in good health (CMV status not recorded). Some clones in this sample may be carry-over from other donors' samples.

The chain has TRBV9 and TRBJ2-3; 8 bases map to TRBD2. Trimming cost V 5 bases and J 5 bases; bases outside gene matches: 10. The CDR3 contains 15 residues. Germline loops: CDR1 SGDLS, CDR2 YYNGEE. The CDR3 loop reads CASSQNGLAGDTQYF. CDR3 DNA: TGTGCCAGCAGTCAAAACGGACTAGCCGGAGATACGCAGTATTTT.

The J gene is TRBJ2-3, the V gene TRBV3-1; TRBD1 or TRBD2 may be the D gene (5 bases each). Between the trimmed V and J ends, which lost 2 bases and 1 base, there was a span of 10 bases. From germline, CDR1 is LGHDT and CDR2 YNNKEL (reference sequence). This CDR3 is 15 amino acids long. The CDR3 region is CASSQQGRGTDTQYF. The CDR3 DNA reads TGTGCCAGCAGCCAACAGGGACGAGGCACAGATACGCAGTATTTT.

The chain combines TRBV10-3 with TRBJ2-1; D might be TRBD2 (5 bases). The CDR3 consists of 18 residues. Trimming took 3 bases from V and 5 from J, leaving 23 bases between them. CDR1 and CDR2 (germline): ENHRY, SYGVKD. The DNA of the CDR3 is TGTGCCATCAGTGATTCAGCGGCGTTCCCCACGAACAACAATGAGCAGTTCTTC. As protein: CAISDSAAFPTNNNEQFF.

This clonotype was counted a few times. The chain combines TRBV2 with TRBJ1-6, with D possibly matching TRBD1 (5 bases). Germline loops: CDR1 SNHLY, CDR2 FYNNEI. V gave up 2 bases and J gave up 7 bases, with 15 bases separating them. The CDR3 is 16 residues long. CDR3: CASSEKQATINSPLHF. As DNA, the CDR3 is TGTGCCAGCAGTGAAAAACAGGCTACTATCAATTCACCCCTCCACTTT.

This clonotype has a count of ten or more. V is TRBV18 and J is TRBJ2-1; 10 bases match TRBD2. V trimming: 1 base; J trimming: 0 bases; junction bases outside the gene matches: 6. CDR3 length: 18 residues. Germline CDR1 and CDR2: KGHSH and LQKENI. The CDR3 DNA is TGTGCCAGCTCACCACAGCGGGGGGGCCTGAGCTCCTACAATGAGCAGTTCTTC. Its protein product is CASSPQRGGLSSYNEQFF.

In its sample, this clonotype was seen many times. The chain carries TRBV7-3 and TRBJ2-1, with TRBD2 identical over 15 bases. V lost 5 bases, J lost 14 bases, and 4 bases stayed unmatched. The CDR3 runs 13 residues. Germline-derived CDR1 and CDR2 are SGHTA and FQGTGA. CDR3: CASSHGTSGRKFF. The CDR3 coding sequence is TGTGCCAGCAGCCACGGGACTAGCGGGAGGAAGTTCTTC. The full variable domain, rest sourced from reference TRBV7-3 and TRBJ2-1, is GAGVSQTPSNKVTEKGKYVELRCDPISGHTALYWYRQSLGQGPEFLIYFQGTGAADDSGLPNDRFFAVRPEGSVSTLKIQRTERGDSAVYLCASSHGTSGRKFFGPGTRLTVL.

This clonotype was picked up many times. V gene TRBV24-1 combines with J gene TRBJ1-1; D remains ambiguous. Germline V gene lookup returns CDR1 KGHDR and CDR2 SFDVKD. The CDR3 consists of 14 residues. V was trimmed by 9 bases and J by 1 base, leaving 14 bases between them. Here the CDR3 reads CATGYHQRNTEAFF. Written as DNA, the CDR3 is TGTGCCACCGGGTACCATCAGAGGAACACTGAAGCTTTCTTT.

Only a few counts were recorded for this clonotype. This sequence joins TRBV5-6 and TRBJ2-1; D may correspond to TRBD1 or TRBD2 (5 bases each). The CDR3 totals 15 residues. Germline V CDR1 and CDR2: SGHDT, YYEEEE. Trimming took off 6 bases at V and 3 bases at J, with 16 bases between the two ends. The DNA for the CDR3 is TGTGCCAGCACCATACCGGGACGTTACTACAATGAGCAGTTCTTC. This translates into CASTIPGRYYNEQFF.

This clonotype has more than one count but fewer than ten. The V and J genes are TRBV20-1 and TRBJ2-7; 14 bases align to TRBD2. The CDR3 has 16 residues. V lost 0 bases and J lost 7; bases outside the gene matches: 8. Germline values: CDR1 DFQATT, CDR2 SNEGSKA (reference sequence). CDR3 amino acids: CSARDPSGLAGVEQYF. The CDR3 DNA follows: TGCAGTGCTAGAGATCCCTCGGGACTAGCGGGAGTTGAGCAGTACTTC.

This clonotype was seen many times. The rearrangement uses TRBV2 and TRBJ1-2; tentatively, D is TRBD1 (5 bases). V was trimmed by 1 base and J by 2 bases, leaving 8 bases between them. This CDR3 is 14 amino acids long. From germline, CDR1 is SNHLY and CDR2 FYNNEI. The chain's CDR3 is CASSEDRMNYGYTF. The CDR3 DNA follows: TGTGCCAGCAGTGAAGACAGGATGAACTATGGCTACACCTTC. Full variable domain (remainder filled in from reference TRBV2 and TRBJ1-2): EPEVTQTPSHQVTQMGQEVILRCVPISNHLYFYWYRQILGQKVEFLVSFYNNEISEKSEIFDDQFSVERPDGSNFTLKIRSTKLEDSAMYFCASSEDRMNYGYTFGSGTRLTVV.

This clonotype was found a few times. The chain couples TRBV6-2 or TRBV6-3 to TRBJ2-1; D remains unclear. Germline CDR1 is MNHEY and CDR2 is SVGEGT. CDR3 length: 15 amino acids. Trimming took 6 bases from V and 8 from J, leaving 20 bases between them. The CDR3 is CASSPRHLPYDEQFF. The CDR3 region has the DNA TGTGCCAGCAGCCCTCGACATTTACCGTACGATGAGCAGTTCTTC.

This chain joins TRBV5-4 and TRBJ2-1, with D maybe TRBD2 (6 bases). CDR1 SGHNT and CDR2 YYREEE come from the germline V gene (reference sequence). The CDR3 extends over 19 amino acids. V was clipped by 3 bases and J by 0 bases, with 22 bases between them. This CDR3 is CASSSFSGTKLSSYNEQFF. CDR3 nucleotide sequence: TGTGCCAGCAGCTCATTTAGCGGAACAAAGTTAAGCTCCTACAATGAGCAGTTCTTC.

Ten or more counts support this clonotype. The genes are TRBV7-2 and TRBJ1-6, with D possibly being TRBD1 (5 bases). Germline CDR1 SGHTA, CDR2 FQGNSA. This CDR3 has 14 amino acids. V lost 7 bases and J 7 bases, leaving 14 bases between the germline ends. In nucleotides, the CDR3 is TGTGCCAGCACCATGACGGGGGGGAATTCACCCCTCCACTTT. Its protein product is CASTMTGGNSPLHF. The variable domain in full, with the rest retrieved from reference TRBV7-2 and TRBJ1-6, is GAGVSQSPSNKVTEKGKDVELRCDPISGHTALYWYRQSLGQGLEFLIYFQGNSAPDKSGLPSDRFSAERTGGSVSTLTIQRTQQEDSAVYLCASTMTGGNSPLHFGNGTRLTVT.

This chain uses TRBV6-2 or TRBV6-3 with TRBJ1-2; D is unresolved. The V gene lost 5 bases and the J gene lost 6 bases, with 10 bases spanning the gap. CDR1 MNHEY and CDR2 SVGEGT come from the germline V gene. This CDR3 has 12 amino acids. CDR3: CASSPTRHGYTF. In DNA form, the CDR3 reads TGTGCCAGCAGTCCGACGCGTCATGGCTACACCTTC.

The chain combines TRBV28 with TRBJ2-5; D call uncertain. V was cut by 2 bases and J by 4 bases, with 8 bases left in between. Germline CDR1 and CDR2: MDHEN and SYDVKM. The CDR3 has 13 residues. The CDR3 nucleotides read TGTGCCAGCAGTTTAGTGGCTATAGAGACCCAGTACTTC. Its protein product is CASSLVAIETQYF.

V gene TRBV7-3 combines with J gene TRBJ1-1, with D uncertain. This CDR3 has 13 amino acids. Trimming cost V 1 base and J 5 bases, with 8 bases left between them. CDR1 is SGHTA and CDR2 is FQGTGA in the germline V gene. The CDR3 nucleotides are TGTGCCAGCAGCTTAAATTTCAGGACTGAAGCTTTCTTT. Translating gives CASSLNFRTEAFF.

Ten or more counts support this clonotype. The chain couples TRBV7-6 to TRBJ2-1; D is perhaps TRBD1 (7 bases). Germline assignment: CDR1 SGHVS and CDR2 FNYEAQ. Between the trimmed V and J ends, which lost 5 bases and 4 bases, there was a span of 15 bases. The CDR3 is made up of 15 amino acids. The CDR3 DNA sequence: TGTGCCAGCAGCCAACAGGGGAGGAAATACAATGAGCAGTTCTTC. Amino acids: CASSQQGRKYNEQFF.

This clonotype came up many times. The junction departs from the called germline gene at one end, perhaps through a read error. The chain couples TRBV28 to TRBJ1-2; weak D call: TRBD1 (5 bases). Per the germline V gene, CDR1 is MDHEN and CDR2 is SYDVKM. There are 12 residues in the CDR3. CDR3 nucleotide sequence: TGTGCCTGCAGGGAGGAGTACTATGGCTACACCTTC. This translates into CACREEYYGYTF.

This clonotype has a handful of counts. The chain combines TRBV4-2 with TRBJ1-4; D may be TRBD1 (6 bases). Germline lookup yields CDR1 LGHNA and CDR2 YNFKEQ. This CDR3 has 18 residues. V shed 0 bases and J shed 2 bases, with 16 bases lying between them. CDR3 amino acids: CASSQDHSATGTNEKLFF. The CDR3 nucleotides are TGTGCCAGCAGCCAAGACCATTCGGCAACAGGGACTAATGAAAAACTGTTTTTT.

This clonotype was observed many times. This chain joins TRBV7-6 and TRBJ1-1; the D is unclear. V lost 1 base and J 1 base, leaving 7 bases between the germline ends. Germline values: CDR1 SGHVS, CDR2 FNYEAQ. The CDR3 contains 14 residues. The CDR3 loop reads CASSLGRRNTEAFF. Here the CDR3 DNA reads TGTGCCAGCAGCTTAGGACGGAGGAACACTGAAGCTTTCTTT.

This clonotype was seen only a few times. The chain has TRBV19 and TRBJ1-5, with D maybe TRBD1 (5 bases). The CDR3 is 14 residues long. Per the germline V gene, CDR1 is LNHDA and CDR2 is SQIVND (reference sequence). The germline V and J ends were trimmed by 8 bases and 4 bases, with 15 bases remaining between them. CDR3 sequence: CASRNQTGNQPQHF. The CDR3 DNA follows: TGTGCCAGTCGTAATCAAACAGGTAATCAGCCCCAGCATTTT.

The gene calls are TRBV28 and TRBJ1-5; D possibly corresponds to TRBD1 (5 bases). The ends were cut back, 3 bases at V and 6 bases at J, with 12 bases in the middle. The CDR3 length is 14 residues. Germline assignment: CDR1 MDHEN and CDR2 SYDVKM. For the CDR3, the DNA is TGTGCCAGCAGTTTGTGGGGGGGGAGTCAGCCCCAGCATTTT. It is translated as CASSLWGGSQPQHF. Full variable domain (outside the CDR3, taken from reference TRBV28 and TRBJ1-5): DVKVTQSSRYLVKRTGEKVFLECVQDMDHENMFWYRQDPGLGLRLIYFSYDVKMKEKGDIPEGYSVSREKKERFSLILESASTNQTSMYLCASSLWGGSQPQHFGDGTRLSIL.

The CDR3 DNA reads as TGCAGTGCTAACGTTAACAGGGACAGGGCAGCCCTCCACTTT. Amino acid sequence: CSANVNRDRAALHF. The chain links TRBV20-1 to TRBJ1-6; TRBD1 matches 9 bases. V dropped 4 bases and J dropped 14; count of bases not matched to a gene: 12. The CDR3 has 14 amino acids. Germline loops: CDR1 DFQATT, CDR2 SNEGSKA (reference sequence).

This clonotype was counted ten times or more. The rearrangement joins TRBV5-6 to TRBJ1-2; D remains unclear. V was shortened by 1 base and J by 0 bases, with 7 bases between the two germline ends. The CDR3 is made up of 14 amino acids. Germline V gene sequence: CDR1 SGHDT, CDR2 YYEEEE. The CDR3 loop reads CASSLHGTNYGYTF. The DNA of the CDR3 is TGTGCCAGCAGCTTGCACGGGACTAACTATGGCTACACCTTC.

On this clonotype itself: A much larger clone differs from this one at a single base, so this may be a read error. The chain joins TRBV14 to TRBJ2-6, with D unclear. V lost 0 bases and J 2 bases, leaving 2 bases between the germline ends. The CDR3 consists of 14 residues. The germline gives CDR1 SGHDN, CDR2 FVKESK. DNA of the CDR3: TGTGCCAGCAGCCAAGAGCCTGGGGCCAACGTCCTGACTTTC. The encoded protein is CASSQEPGANVLTF.

The chain employs TRBV6-2 or TRBV6-3 and TRBJ2-1; tentative D call: TRBD1 (6 bases). CDR3 length equals 13 residues. V was clipped by 2 bases and J by 8 bases, with 10 bases between them. The germline CDR1 and CDR2 sequences are MNHEY and SVGEGT. The CDR3 nucleotides are TGTGCCAGCAGTTACCCTGGACAGTATGAGCAGTTCTTC. It specifies CASSYPGQYEQFF.

This clonotype was detected only a few times. The chain uses TRBV19 and TRBJ2-1; TRBD2 matches 8 bases. Germline assignment: CDR1 LNHDA and CDR2 SQIVND (reference sequence). The CDR3 sequence is 14 residues long. After removal of 4 bases from V and 9 bases from J, the junction contained 8 bases not matched to a gene. CDR3 in DNA: TGTGCCAGTAGTACCAGCGGGAGTTGGAGTGAGCAGTTCTTC. Translated, it gives CASSTSGSWSEQFF. Combining the CDR3 with reference TRBV19 and TRBJ2-1 gives the whole variable domain DGGITQSPKYLFRKEGQNVTLSCEQNLNHDAMYWYRQDPGQGLRLIYYSQIVNDFQKGDIAEGYSVSREKKESFPLTVTSAQKNPTAFYLCASSTSGSWSEQFFGPGTRLTVL.

This clonotype was seen a handful of times. This chain joins TRBV20-1 and TRBJ1-3; no definite D call. Germline CDR1 reads DFQATT; CDR2 reads SNEGSKA (reference sequence). Deletions cut 3 bases from V and 3 bases from J, with 15 bases between. This CDR3 is 15 amino acids long. CDR3 nucleotide sequence: TGCAGTGCTAGCGCGCGTCAGGTGGATGGAAACACCATATATTTT. Its protein product is CSASARQVDGNTIYF.

The chain couples TRBV6-4 to TRBJ2-2, with D perhaps TRBD2 (5 bases). This CDR3 has 13 residues. CDR1 is MRHNA and CDR2 is SNTAGT in the germline V gene. Trimming shortened V by 6 bases and J by 4 bases, and 9 bases separated the two germline ends. DNA of the CDR3: TGTGCCAGCAGCAAAACTAGCACCGGGGAGCTGTTTTTT. It yields the protein CASSKTSTGELFF.

This clonotype showed up just a few times. The genes are TRBV2 and TRBJ1-5; 11 bases are shared with TRBD1. The CDR3 has 15 amino acids. Per germline, CDR1 SNHLY and CDR2 FYNNEI. Trimming cost V 6 bases and J 5 bases; bases outside gene matches: 6. The CDR3 DNA follows: TGTGCCAGCAGAAGGGACAGGGGGGACTATCAGCCCCAGCATTTT. Its translation is CASRRDRGDYQPQHF.

This clonotype was recorded many times. The chain uses TRBV7-2 and TRBJ2-1; 7 bases fit TRBD2. The CDR3 length is 17 residues. V was clipped by 2 bases and J by 1 base; unmatched bases: 8. From germline, CDR1 is SGHTA and CDR2 FQGNSA. The CDR3 spells CASSLTSATFSYNEQFF. The CDR3 region has the DNA TGTGCCAGCAGCTTAACTAGCGCAACCTTTTCCTACAATGAGCAGTTCTTC.

This sequence joins TRBV5-4 and TRBJ1-1; D remains ambiguous. In germline, CDR1 is SGHNT, CDR2 YYREEE (reference sequence). This CDR3 has 13 residues. The V gene lost 6 bases and the J gene lost 5 bases, with 14 bases spanning the gap. The CDR3 coding sequence is TGTGCCAGCACCGACCGTGGTGGAACTGAAGCTTTCTTT. Protein product: CASTDRGGTEAFF.